The 21 T cell receptor beta chains in this list originate from one sample, sequenced in a study of T cells in Graves' hyperthyroidism and ophthalmopathy. Regions amplified from RNA transcripts were the TCR beta CDR3 regions. In the first-round RT-PCR of the TCR CDR3, the HTBI primer set was used. TCRdb re-analysed the multiplex PCR reads in MiXCR, keeping a single row per CDR3 protein. There are almost 250,000 distinct CDR3 sequences in the sample; around 26% occur only once, and about a third lies in the top ten. Sequenced input: blood. The receptor source for this set is a woman aged 40 to 50 with Graves' ophthalmopathy.

This clonotype was counted at least ten times. V is TRBV20-1 and J is TRBJ1-5, with TRBD1 identical over 8 bases. The V gene end was trimmed by 3 bases and the J gene end by 3 bases; junction bases not matched to a gene: 7. CDR3 length: 15 amino acids. CDR1 is DFQATT, CDR2 SNEGSKA, per germline (reference sequence). CDR3 DNA: TGCAGTGCTAGGTCGAGACAGGGGAACAATCAGCCCCAGCATTTT. Its protein is CSARSRQGNNQPQHF.

The CDR3 spells CASSPGIAASNTGELFF. The CDR3 bases are TGTGCCAGCAGCCCCGGAATAGCGGCTTCGAACACCGGGGAGCTGTTTTTT. The J gene is TRBJ2-2, the V gene TRBV6-1, with D perhaps matching TRBD2 (6 bases). Per the germline V gene, CDR1 is MNHNS and CDR2 is SASEGT. CDR3 length: 17 residues. Trimming took 6 bases from V and 0 from J, leaving 17 bases between them.

This chain links TRBV28 with TRBJ2-7; D is perhaps TRBD1 (5 bases). Germline CDR1 is MDHEN and CDR2 is SYDVKM. V was pared by 2 bases and J by 2 bases, with 10 bases between. The CDR3 contains 14 residues. Here the CDR3 reads CASSLPDSTYEQYF. The CDR3 bases are TGTGCCAGCAGTTTACCCGACAGCACCTACGAGCAGTACTTC.

The chain recombines TRBV28 with TRBJ1-5; the D gene is possibly TRBD1 (6 bases). Trimming took off 3 bases at V and 4 bases at J, with 19 bases between the two ends. The CDR3 is 17 residues long. Germline loops: CDR1 MDHEN, CDR2 SYDVKM. CDR3 residues: CASSLWLAQGGNQPQHF. In DNA form, the CDR3 reads TGTGCCAGCAGTTTGTGGTTGGCACAGGGCGGAAATCAGCCCCAGCATTTT.

The chain carries TRBV7-9 and TRBJ1-5, with no clear D. This CDR3 spans 13 amino acids. Trimming removed 1 base from V and 5 bases from J, with 6 bases in between. Per the germline V gene, CDR1 is SEHNR and CDR2 is FQNEAQ (reference sequence). This chain's CDR3 is CASSLEPDQPQHF. CDR3 nucleotides: TGTGCCAGCAGCTTAGAACCCGATCAGCCCCAGCATTTT.

Many counts were recorded for this clonotype. The CDR3 reads CASTFSRVQNTGELFF. Written as DNA, the CDR3 is TGTGCCAGCACCTTCTCGAGGGTCCAGAACACCGGGGAGCTGTTTTTT. The rearrangement links TRBV3-1 to TRBJ2-2; D perhaps matches TRBD2 (5 bases). The germline gives CDR1 LGHDT, CDR2 YNNKEL (reference sequence). CDR3 length: 16 amino acids. Trimming cost V 7 bases and J 1 base, with 16 bases left between them.

This clonotype was counted at least ten times. This chain joins TRBV27 and TRBJ2-1; the D gene is possibly TRBD1 (5 bases). V was shortened by 2 bases and J by 5 bases, with 7 bases between the two germline ends. Per germline, CDR1 MNHEY and CDR2 SMNVEV (reference sequence). The CDR3 has 13 amino acids. CDR3 amino acids: CASSLLGDNEQFF. As DNA, the CDR3 is TGTGCCAGCAGTTTACTAGGGGACAATGAGCAGTTCTTC.

Remarks on this clonotype: An end of the junction does not agree with germline; a read error may underlie this. The chain joins TRBV28 to TRBJ2-5, with D possibly being TRBD2 (5 bases). The CDR3 spans 15 residues. Germline V gives CDR1 MDHEN, CDR2 SYDVKM. The CDR3 region has the DNA TGTGCCAGCAGTTTCCCCCCAGGACTGAGGGAGACTCAGTACTTC. Translation: CASSFPPGLRETQYF.

This clonotype occurred many times. The V call is TRBV27, the J call TRBJ2-7, with D possibly TRBD2 on 5 matching bases. The V end lost 0 bases, the J end lost 3 bases, and 12 bases lay between the germline ends. The CDR3 spans 15 residues. Per the germline V gene, CDR1 is MNHEY and CDR2 is SMNVEV (reference sequence). In nucleotides, the CDR3 is TGTGCCAGCAGTTTATCTCGAGGGTTGGACTACGAGCAGTACTTC. Translating it yields CASSLSRGLDYEQYF.

The table lists this clonotype with many counts. The rearrangement links TRBV28 to TRBJ1-3; D is perhaps TRBD1 (5 bases). There are 15 residues in the CDR3. V was shortened by 3 bases and J by 0 bases, with 9 bases between the two germline ends. Per germline, CDR1 MDHEN and CDR2 SYDVKM. In DNA, the CDR3 is TGTGCCAGCAGTTTGACAGTGCCCTCTGGAAACACCATATATTTT. The encoded protein is CASSLTVPSGNTIYF.

Ten or more counts support this clonotype. The gene calls are TRBV18 and TRBJ2-4, with 9 bases matching TRBD1. The ends lost 0 bases at V and 1 base at J; junction bases unmatched: 1. Germline V lookup: CDR1 KGHSH, CDR2 LQKENI. This CDR3 has 16 amino acids. The DNA for the CDR3 is TGTGCCAGCTCACCACCGACAGGGGGGGCCAAAAACATTCAGTACTTC. This translates into CASSPPTGGAKNIQYF.

This clonotype appeared a few times. This sequence joins TRBV6-2 or TRBV6-3 and TRBJ2-5, with a tentative D call TRBD2 (6 bases). The germline CDR1 and CDR2 sequences are MNHEY and SVGEGT. CDR3 size: 14 residues. V was pared by 2 bases and J by 7 bases, with 14 bases between. The DNA of the CDR3 is TGTGCCAGCAGTTACGTCGGGGGAAGGAGGACCCAGTACTTC. It encodes CASSYVGGRRTQYF.

This clonotype was detected many times. The chain has TRBV9 and TRBJ2-7; 7 bases are a match to TRBD1. Per the germline V gene, CDR1 is SGDLS and CDR2 is YYNGEE. The CDR3 is 15 amino acids. The V segment lost 0 bases and the J segment 3 bases; nucleotides outside the gene matches: 6. The CDR3 sequence: CASSVEGQPVYEQYF. CDR3 sequence (DNA): TGTGCCAGCAGCGTAGAGGGACAGCCCGTCTACGAGCAGTACTTC.

The gene calls are TRBV12-3 or TRBV12-4 and TRBJ2-7; TRBD2 agrees at 11 bases. V lost 4 bases to trimming and J lost 5 bases; unmatched junction nucleotides: 4. This CDR3 comprises 14 residues. The CDR3 nucleotides are TGTGCCAGCAGTTCCCAACTAGCGGGAGACGAGCAGTACTTC. Translation: CASSSQLAGDEQYF.

This clonotype occurred many times. V and J are TRBV28 and TRBJ2-7, with 7 positions matching TRBD1. The CDR3 is 14 amino acids. The V gene end was trimmed by 6 bases and the J gene end by 2 bases; junction bases not matched to a gene: 7. In germline, CDR1 is MDHEN, CDR2 SYDVKM. This CDR3 reads CASRSLDRTYEQYF. DNA of the CDR3: TGTGCCAGCAGATCCCTGGACAGGACCTACGAGCAGTACTTC.

This clonotype was seen ten or more times. V and J are TRBV27 and TRBJ2-6; no clear D gene. The ends were cut back, 11 bases at V and 3 bases at J, with 8 bases in the middle. Germline V gives CDR1 MNHEY, CDR2 SMNVEV (reference sequence). The CDR3 sequence is 12 residues long. The CDR3 coding sequence is TGTGCCGTAGGGTTTGGGGCCAACGTCCTGACTTTC. This codes for CAVGFGANVLTF.

This clonotype showed up just a few times. The chain recombines TRBV24-1 with TRBJ2-4, with D possibly matching TRBD1 (6 bases). Germline CDR1 reads KGHDR; CDR2 reads SFDVKD. V was shortened by 10 bases and J by 1 base, with 10 bases between the two germline ends. This CDR3 is built from 13 residues. The CDR3 coding sequence is TGTGCCACGGGAGACAGGGCCAAAAACATTCAGTACTTC. The encoded protein is CATGDRAKNIQYF.

Many counts were recorded for this clonotype. The chain joins TRBV12-3 or TRBV12-4 to TRBJ2-2, with D hard to call. V lost 6 bases to trimming and J lost 4 bases, with 18 bases between them. The CDR3 spans 16 residues. The CDR3 loop reads CASSPSVFRGTGELFF. DNA of the CDR3: TGTGCCAGCAGCCCTTCCGTTTTCCGAGGCACCGGGGAGCTGTTTTTT.

In this sample, this clonotype turned up many times. The chain recombines TRBV5-1 with TRBJ2-7; 9 bases agree with TRBD2. Germline loops: CDR1 SGHRS, CDR2 YFSETQ. Unmatched junction bases numbered 7, after V lost 4 bases and J lost 5 bases. The CDR3 has 14 amino acids. CDR3: CASSRGTSRNEQYF. Written as DNA, the CDR3 is TGCGCCAGCAGCCGCGGGACTAGCAGGAACGAGCAGTACTTC.

This clonotype appeared many times. The chain carries TRBV28 and TRBJ2-7; TRBD1 might be the D (5 bases). With 3 bases removed from V and 2 bases from J, the gap between germline ends came to 14 bases. This CDR3 comprises 15 residues. Germline CDR1 reads MDHEN; CDR2 reads SYDVKM. The CDR3 reads CASSFRGGRAYEQYF. The CDR3 DNA reads TGTGCCAGCAGTTTTAGGGGCGGAAGGGCCTACGAGCAGTACTTC.

Many counts were recorded for this clonotype. The chain couples TRBV28 to TRBJ1-5, with D possibly matching TRBD1 (6 bases). The V gene's germline CDR1 is MDHEN and CDR2 SYDVKM. The ends were cut back, 8 bases at V and 6 bases at J, with 14 bases in the middle. The CDR3 sequence is 13 residues long. CDR3 sequence (DNA): TGTGCCAGCTCAACAGGGTACGGTCAGCCCCAGCATTTT. It codes for CASSTGYGQPQHF.